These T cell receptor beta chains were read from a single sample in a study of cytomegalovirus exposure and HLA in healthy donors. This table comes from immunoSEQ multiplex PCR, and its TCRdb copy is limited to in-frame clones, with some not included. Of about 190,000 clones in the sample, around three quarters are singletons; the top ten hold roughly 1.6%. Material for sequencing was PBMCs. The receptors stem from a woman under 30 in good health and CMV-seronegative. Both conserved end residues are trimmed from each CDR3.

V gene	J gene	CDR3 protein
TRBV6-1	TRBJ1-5	ASSRPDQPQH
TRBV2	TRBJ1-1	ASSRTGALGSTEAF
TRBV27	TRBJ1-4	ASRRREKLF
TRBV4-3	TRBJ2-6	ASSLELAGANVLT
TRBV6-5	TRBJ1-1	ASSRDMGQGTEAF
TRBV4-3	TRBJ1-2	ASSQDLSRGANYGYT
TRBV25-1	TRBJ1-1	ASSAGTTEAF
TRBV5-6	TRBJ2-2	ASSLWLAGGPGELF
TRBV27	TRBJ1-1	ASRPQGNTEAF
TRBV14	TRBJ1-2	ASSKLPGQGYGYT
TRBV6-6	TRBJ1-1	ATRGRQGDTEAF
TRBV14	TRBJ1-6	ASSQVRGGNSPLH
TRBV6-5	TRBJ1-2	ASSIQGVYGYT
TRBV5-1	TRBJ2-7	ASSKTTVTYEQY
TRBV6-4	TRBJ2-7	AIRDTAYEQY
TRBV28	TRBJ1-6	ASSLEGLSPLH
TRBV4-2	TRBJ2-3	ASSQGQAITDTQY
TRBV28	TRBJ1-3	ASSRDSRDSSGNTIY
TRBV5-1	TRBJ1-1	ASSYNQDRLNTEAF
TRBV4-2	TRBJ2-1	ASSQGTSGRVVNEQF
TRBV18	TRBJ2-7	ASSPLGDRLYEQY
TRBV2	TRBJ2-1	ASSEGTGGGEQF
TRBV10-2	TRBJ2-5	ASSPGAETQY
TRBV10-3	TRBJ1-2	AISEGDLNYGYT
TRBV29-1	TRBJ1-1	SVVNRDQNTEAF
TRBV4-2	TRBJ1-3	ASSPTGQGLSGNTIY
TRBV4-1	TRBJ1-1	ASSQEGIDKLMAEAF
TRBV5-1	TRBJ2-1	ASSMGQGFYNEQF
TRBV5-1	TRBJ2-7	ASSPYTSGSTYEQY
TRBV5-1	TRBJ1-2	ASSLQGAANYGYT
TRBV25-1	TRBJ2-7	ASRGPLAGAYEQY
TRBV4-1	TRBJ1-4	ASSRQSTNEKLF
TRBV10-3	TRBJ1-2	AILRQLINIYGYT
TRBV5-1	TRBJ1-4	ASSLEGAGEKLF
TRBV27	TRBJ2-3	ASSLAGGPGDTQY
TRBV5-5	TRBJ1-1	ASSFIAGDVDTEAF
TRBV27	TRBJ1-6	ASTKGTELNSPLH
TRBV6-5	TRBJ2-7	ASSYRTGPYEQY
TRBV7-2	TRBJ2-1	ASSPSYNEQF
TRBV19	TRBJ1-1	ASRVQGRRTEAF
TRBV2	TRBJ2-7	ASSRDRGREQY
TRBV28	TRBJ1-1	ASSSPGQGAWNTEAF
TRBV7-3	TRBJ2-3	ASSLIPQAVTDTQY
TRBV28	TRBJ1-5	ASSLGGGSNQPQH
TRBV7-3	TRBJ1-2	ASSKDRAGDGYT
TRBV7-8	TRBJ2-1	ASHELAGGTSYNEQF
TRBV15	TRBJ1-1	ATSRNRVSTEAF
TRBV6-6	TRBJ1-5	ASSYGGGNQPQH
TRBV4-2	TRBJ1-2	ASSLPGTGYYGYT
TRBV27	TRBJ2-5	ASRTGAYQETQY
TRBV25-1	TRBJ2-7	ASSPPGRGTGGGEQY
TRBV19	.	ASSLTSSYEQY
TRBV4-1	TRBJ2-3	ASSQIAGTSTDTQY
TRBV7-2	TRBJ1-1	ASSTGGGARTEAF
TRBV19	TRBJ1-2	ASTPPSQGIRNYGYT
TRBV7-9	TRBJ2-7	ASSAQQGLESYEQY